A selection of T cell receptor beta chains follows, all from one sample in a study of CXCR3-negative and CXCR3-positive naive CD8 T cells. TCRdb reprocessed the 5' RACE reads; each CDR3 protein has one entry and no DNA is given. This listing includes approximately 100,000 distinct CDR3 sequences. The sequencing sample was made of naive CXCR3+ CD8+ T cells from blood. These receptors were obtained from a human donor in good health. Some clones in this sample may be carry-over from other donors' samples. Both conserved end residues are part of each CDR3. Each record gives: CDR3 length, V gene, J gene, CDR3 protein.

17	TRBV28	TRBJ2-1	CASSARTQGFGENEQFF
15	TRBV7-9	TRBJ2-7	CASSLGRTGFYEQYF
12	TRBV28	TRBJ2-1	CASSLPSNEQFF
14	TRBV12-3/TRBV12-4	TRBJ2-5	CASTSDRVLQAQYF
13	TRBV4-2	TRBJ1-1	CASSQATGTEAFF
16	TRBV19	TRBJ2-1	CASSSTCGTWGNEQFF
14	TRBV15	TRBJ2-5	CATSRVPGQETQYF
12	TRBV29-1	TRBJ1-1	CSVRGQAPEALF
17	TRBV11-2	TRBJ2-3	CASSLLTGEADTDTQYF
14	TRBV20-1	TRBJ1-1	CSAKSGQPNTEAFF
13	TRBV25-1	TRBJ1-1	CASTLGGATEAFF
15	TRBV28	TRBJ2-4	CASSLLGDNQNIQYF
16	TRBV18	TRBJ2-1	CASSPPPGGVYNEQFF
13	TRBV29-1	TRBJ2-2	CSVDGQGTGELFF
15	TRBV11-2	TRBJ2-2	CASSLVFGATGELFF
13	TRBV29-1	TRBJ2-5	CSVIGQNQETQYF
18	TRBV6-4	TRBJ1-3	CASFWNGQTLRSGNTIYF
13	TRBV4-1	TRBJ2-7	CASSDPPGDEQYF
14	TRBV20-1	TRBJ1-2	CSARDRASNYGYTF
14	TRBV2	TRBJ1-1	CASSPRSGNTEAFF
15	TRBV13	TRBJ2-1	CASSLGREGANEQFF
14	TRBV14	TRBJ1-1	CASSQVRQNTEAFF
14	TRBV19	TRBJ1-5	CASSIGDRGRPQHF
14	TRBV4-1	TRBJ2-2	CASNTGPDTGELFF
16	TRBV27	TRBJ1-5	CASSLEGNGGNQPQHF
13	TRBV20-1	TRBJ2-1	CSAREASFNEQFF
12	TRBV7-9	TRBJ2-7	CASSDHRDEQYF
12	TRBV12-5	TRBJ2-7	CASAGGGNEQYF
11	TRBV7-9	TRBJ2-1	CASSLVYEQFF
15	TRBV27	TRBJ2-7	CASSPIGLSSYEQYF
17	TRBV20-1	TRBJ2-7	CSAIPPGTSGGHYEQYF
15	TRBV20-1	TRBJ2-3	CSAIQGFISADTQYF
13	TRBV5-5	TRBJ2-3	CASSLDRPDTQYF